This is a list of T cell receptor beta chains from one sample in a study of a mutant IDH1 vaccine in newly diagnosed glioma. Clones were read by immunoSEQ multiplex PCR, and TCRdb kept only the in-frame ones, dropping some. Among about 88,000 clones listed, almost 85% were seen once. The material was PBMCs, obtained from a glioma patient treated with radiotherapy, temozolomide or both. The receptor set was obtained from a man aged 40-49 years with glioma. Some clones in this sample may be carry-over from other donors' samples. Both conserved end residues are part of each CDR3. A D gene is named only where the DNA matches it firmly. Clone size appears in some rows only: once, few, many, or a class for an expanded clone.

clone_size	j_call	d_call	v_call	cdr3_aa	cdr3_nt
NA	TRBJ2-7	TRBD1	TRBV7-8	CASSYGTAYEQYF	TGTGCCAGCAGCTATGGGACAGCCTACGAGCAGTACTTC
NA	TRBJ1-1	TRBD1	TRBV9	CASSVAGQLSTEAFF	TGTGCCAGCAGCGTGGCGGGACAGCTGAGCACTGAAGCTTTCTTT
NA	TRBJ1-3	NA	TRBV5-8	CASRYRAFSGNTIYF	TGTGCCAGCCGTTATAGGGCCTTCTCTGGAAACACCATATATTTT
NA	TRBJ1-2	NA	TRBV6-1	CATRTAANYGYTF	TGTGCCACCCGGACAGCAGCTAACTATGGCTACACCTTC
NA	TRBJ1-1	NA	TRBV5-6	CASSLYQGLGDTEAFF	TGTGCCAGCAGCTTGTACCAGGGGCTAGGGGACACTGAAGCTTTCTTT
NA	TRBJ2-5	TRBD1	TRBV6-5	CASSYPGQGQETQYF	TGTGCCAGCAGTTATCCGGGACAGGGACAAGAGACCCAGTACTTC
NA	TRBJ1-1	NA	TRBV6-5	CASSLITDTRTEAFF	TGTGCCAGCAGCCTCATAACGGACACCCGTACTGAAGCTTTCTTT
once	TRBJ1-5	NA	TRBV9	CASSVGPNSNQPQHF	TGTGCCAGCAGCGTTGGTCCTAATAGCAATCAGCCCCAGCATTTT
NA	TRBJ1-4	NA	TRBV5-8	CASSFGSGADEKLFF	TGTGCCAGCAGCTTTGGATCGGGGGCGGATGAAAAACTGTTTTTT
NA	TRBJ2-7	NA	TRBV27	CASSSPSDSSYEQYF	TGTGCCAGCAGTTCACCCTCGGACAGCTCCTACGAGCAGTACTTC
once	TRBJ1-2	NA	TRBV27	CASWGTRPPYGYTF	TGTGCCAGTTGGGGGACGCGGCCACCATATGGCTACACCTTC
NA	TRBJ1-2	TRBD1	TRBV5-6	CASSLGTGTYGYTF	TGTGCCAGCAGCTTGGGGACAGGGACCTATGGCTACACCTTC
NA	TRBJ2-2	NA	TRBV4-1	CASSYRQGGSGELFF	TGCGCCAGCAGCTATCGGCAGGGGGGATCCGGGGAGCTGTTTTTT
NA	TRBJ2-1	NA	TRBV25-1	CASSVSGREQFF	TGTGCCAGCAGTGTCTCTGGCCGAGAGCAGTTCTTC
NA	TRBJ2-7	NA	TRBV10-1	CASTNTVGGEQYF	TGCGCCAGCACCAACACGGTCGGAGGGGAGCAGTACTTC
NA	TRBJ2-2	NA	TRBV25-1	CASRSLSQGGNTGELFF	TGTGCCAGCAGATCCCTCTCGCAGGGAGGGAACACCGGGGAGCTGTTTTTT
NA	TRBJ1-2	NA	TRBV30	CAWSVLQGNYGYTF	TGTGCCTGGAGTGTATTACAGGGTAACTATGGCTACACCTTC
NA	TRBJ2-1	NA	TRBV19	CASSIGGGGYNEQFF	TGTGCCAGTAGTATTGGAGGGGGAGGATACAATGAGCAGTTCTTC
NA	TRBJ1-1	NA	TRBV7-6	CASSLVDGRGAFF	TGTGCCAGCAGCTTAGTAGATGGTAGGGGGGCTTTCTTT
few	TRBJ1-2	NA	TRBV14	CASSRGTEYGYTF	TGTGCCAGCAGCCGCGGGACCGAGTATGGCTACACCTTC
NA	TRBJ2-7	NA	TRBV5-1	CASSYIPDRSYEQYF	TGCGCCAGCAGCTACATTCCAGACCGCTCCTACGAGCAGTACTTC
NA	TRBJ1-1	NA	TRBV25-1	CASSEFRGEAFF	TGTGCCAGCAGTGAATTCCGAGGGGAAGCTTTCTTT
NA	TRBJ2-1	NA	TRBV4-2	CASSQDEKAGSYNEQFF	TGTGCCAGCAGCCAAGATGAGAAGGCAGGGTCCTACAATGAGCAGTTCTTC
NA	TRBJ1-2	NA	TRBV2	CASGGGIYGYTF	TGTGCCAGCGGAGGGGGAATCTATGGCTACACCTTC
NA	TRBJ1-4	NA	TRBV7-9	CASSLSSEGGEKLFF	TGTGCCAGCAGCTTAAGCAGCGAGGGGGGGGAAAAACTGTTTTTT
NA	TRBJ2-1	NA	TRBV20-1	CSANKNNEQFF	TGCAGTGCCAATAAAAACAATGAGCAGTTCTTC
NA	TRBJ1-1	NA	TRBV11-3	CASSPRGDTEAFF	TGTGCCAGCAGCCCACGAGGGGACACTGAAGCTTTCTTT
NA	TRBJ2-7	NA	TRBV5-3	CARSHQRPTALSYEQYF	TGTGCCAGAAGCCATCAACGCCCGACAGCCTTATCCTACGAGCAGTACTTC
NA	TRBJ2-1	TRBD1	TRBV4-1	CASSVRQGRDEQFF	TGCGCCAGCAGCGTCAGACAGGGGAGAGATGAGCAGTTCTTC
NA	TRBJ2-3	TRBD2	TRBV5-8	CASSINGGARDTQYF	TGTGCCAGCAGTATCAACGGGGGGGCCAGAGATACGCAGTATTTT
NA	TRBJ2-5	TRBD1	TRBV5-8	CASSDGTAETQYF	TGTGCCAGCAGCGATGGGACAGCAGAGACCCAGTACTTC
few	TRBJ1-1	NA	TRBV29-1	CSVEGPSMAEAFF	TGCAGCGTTGAAGGGCCCTCTATGGCTGAAGCTTTCTTT
NA	TRBJ1-1	NA	TRBV14	CASSPVTTTTEAFF	TGTGCCAGCAGCCCGGTGACAACGACCACTGAAGCTTTCTTT
NA	TRBJ1-6	NA	TRBV7-9	CASSLGMGVIPLHF	TGTGCCAGCAGCCTTGGGATGGGGGTTATACCCCTCCACTTT
NA	TRBJ2-4	TRBD1	TRBV5-4	CASSLGQGVPQNIQYF	TGTGCCAGCAGCTTGGGACAGGGCGTTCCCCAAAACATTCAGTACTTC
once	TRBJ1-1	NA	TRBV2	CASRVGTGNTEAFF	TGTGCCAGCAGAGTCGGGACGGGGAACACTGAAGCTTTCTTT
NA	TRBJ1-2	NA	TRBV28	CASSLSRGGYGYTF	TGTGCCAGCAGTTTGAGCAGAGGCGGCTATGGCTACACCTTC
NA	TRBJ1-3	NA	TRBV1	CTSSQDRTPEGNTIYF	TGCACCAGCAGCCAAGATCGGACCCCTGAAGGAAACACCATATATTTT
NA	TRBJ1-1	NA	TRBV7-6	CASSPPHDTEAFF	TGTGCCAGCAGCCCGCCACACGACACTGAAGCTTTCTTT
once	TRBJ2-2	NA	TRBV11-3	CASSFRGNTGELFF	TGTGCCAGCAGCTTCAGGGGGAACACCGGGGAGCTGTTTTTT
NA	TRBJ2-7	NA	TRBV5-8	CASTIGQRFTYEQYF	TGTGCCAGCACCATCGGACAGCGCTTTACCTACGAGCAGTACTTC
once	TRBJ2-3	TRBD2	TRBV5-1	CASSFSGGVTDTQYF	TGCGCCAGCAGCTTTAGCGGGGGGGTCACAGATACGCAGTATTTT
NA	TRBJ2-1	TRBD1	TRBV2	CASSPPGQGASEQFF	TGTGCCAGCAGCCCACCGGGACAGGGGGCTTCCGAGCAGTTCTTC
few	TRBJ1-1	TRBD1	TRBV5-1	CASSPSRQGSSEAFF	TGCGCCAGCAGCCCGTCGCGACAGGGGAGCTCTGAAGCTTTCTTT